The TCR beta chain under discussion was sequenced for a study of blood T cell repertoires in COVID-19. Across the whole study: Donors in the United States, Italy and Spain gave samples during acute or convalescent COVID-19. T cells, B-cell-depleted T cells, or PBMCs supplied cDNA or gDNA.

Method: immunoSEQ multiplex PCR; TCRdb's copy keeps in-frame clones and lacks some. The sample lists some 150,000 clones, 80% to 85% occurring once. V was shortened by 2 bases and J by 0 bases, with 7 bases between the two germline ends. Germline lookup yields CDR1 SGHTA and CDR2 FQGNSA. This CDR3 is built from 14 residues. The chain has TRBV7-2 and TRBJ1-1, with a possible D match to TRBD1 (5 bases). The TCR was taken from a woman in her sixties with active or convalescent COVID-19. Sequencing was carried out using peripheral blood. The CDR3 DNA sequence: TGTGCCAGCAGCTTACGACAGATGAACACTGAAGCTTTCTTT. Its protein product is CASSLRQMNTEAFF.